Below, 5 T cell receptor beta chains from the same sample are listed, as sequenced in a study of T cell changes during pregnancy in multiple sclerosis. Profiling relied on immunoSEQ multiplex PCR, and the TCRdb table lists in-frame clones only, not all of them. The table includes tens of thousands of clones, 85% to 95% detected once. Sequenced material: peripheral blood, taken before pregnancy. Every receptor here comes from a female donor with multiple sclerosis, enrolled in a pregnancy study.

J is TRBJ2-1 and V is TRBV28, with TRBD2 identical over 7 bases. The CDR3 covers 15 residues. V was clipped by 5 bases and J by 2 bases; unmatched bases: 6. Looked up from germline, CDR1 is MDHEN and CDR2 is SYDVKM. The CDR3 DNA is TGTGCCAGCAGTCCCTCCGGGACTACCTACAATGAGCAGTTCTTC. Residues: CASSPSGTTYNEQFF.

The chain couples TRBV28 to TRBJ2-3; TRBD2 might be the D (5 bases). The germline gives CDR1 MDHEN, CDR2 SYDVKM. The length of the CDR3 is 15 residues. Trimming took off 8 bases at V and 1 base at J, with 16 bases between the two ends. CDR3 nucleotides: TGTGCCAGCGTTCGGCCAGCCGGGGGCACAGATACGCAGTATTTT. Translating gives CASVRPAGGTDTQYF.

The rearrangement joins TRBV6-5 to TRBJ2-7, with D possibly TRBD2 on 5 matching bases. This CDR3 has 13 amino acids. V lost 5 bases and J 3 bases, leaving 11 bases between the germline ends. The germline V gene has CDR1 MNHEY and CDR2 SVGAGI. CDR3 DNA: TGTGCCAGCAGTCCGTACGAGGGCTACGAGCAGTACTTC. Translation: CASSPYEGYEQYF.

This sequence joins TRBV11-2 and TRBJ2-2; perhaps TRBD2 as D (5 bases). Trimming cost V 4 bases and J 7 bases, with 10 bases left between them. Germline CDR1 SGHAT, CDR2 FQNNGV. The CDR3 contains 13 residues. The CDR3 is CASSSLEGGELFF. The CDR3 DNA is TGTGCCAGCAGCTCCCTAGAGGGCGGGGAGCTGTTTTTT.

The V call is TRBV5-4, the J call TRBJ2-3; TRBD1 aligns across 7 bases. Losses at the gene ends were 5 bases for V and 4 bases for J; bases not matched to a gene: 4. This CDR3 is built from 13 residues. CDR1 is SGHNT, CDR2 YYREEE, per germline (reference sequence). DNA of the CDR3: TGTGCCAGCAGACGTGGACAGGCAGATACGCAGTATTTT. Residues: CASRRGQADTQYF.